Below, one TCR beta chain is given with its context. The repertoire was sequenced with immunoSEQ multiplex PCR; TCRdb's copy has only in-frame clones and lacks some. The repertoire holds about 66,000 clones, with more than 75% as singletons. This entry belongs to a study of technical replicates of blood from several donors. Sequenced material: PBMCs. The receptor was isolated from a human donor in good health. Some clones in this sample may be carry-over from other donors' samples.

Here the CDR3 reads CASSEKGSTDTQYF. The CDR3 bases are TGTGCCAGCAGTGAAAAGGGGAGCACAGATACGCAGTATTTT. This sequence joins TRBV2 and TRBJ2-3; possibly TRBD1 for D (5 bases). The CDR3 is 14 residues long. Trimming stripped 2 bases from V and 0 bases from J, with 6 bases between. Germline CDR1 is SNHLY and CDR2 is FYNNEI.